These T cell receptor beta chains were read from a single sample in a study of post-analysis software for immune sequencing data. One entry per CDR3 protein, called by TCRdb with MiXCR from the PCR reads. The data contain roughly 650,000 distinct CDR3 sequences, roughly three fifths of them singletons. The specimen sequenced was blood. These receptors came from a girl aged 2 to 9 with multiple sclerosis. Both conserved end residues are part of each CDR3. A D gene is named only where the DNA matches it firmly. Part of the rows lack a size; the others show once, few, many or a class for expanded clones.

D gene,J gene,V gene,clone size,CDR3 DNA,CDR3 protein
.,TRBJ2-3,TRBV4-2,.,TGTGCCAGCAGCCAAGGAGCGGACACAGATACGCAGTATTTT,CASSQGADTDTQYF
TRBD1,TRBJ2-3,TRBV12-3/TRBV12-4,once,TGTGCCAGCAGCCGGGACAGGGCCGCAGATGCGCAGTATTTT,CASSRDRAADAQYF
TRBD2,TRBJ2-7,TRBV7-9,.,TGTGCCAGCAGCTTGCAAAGCGGGAGTGTGCAGTACTTC,CASSLQSGSVQYF
TRBD1,TRBJ2-5,TRBV11-2,.,TGTGCCAGCAGCTTATCTGGGACAGCAGAGACCCAGTACTTC,CASSLSGTAETQYF
TRBD2,TRBJ2-1,TRBV12-3/TRBV12-4,.,TGTGCCAGCAGGGTAGCGGGGGGCAATGAGCAGTTCTTC,CASRVAGGNEQFF
.,TRBJ2-2,TRBV20-1,.,TGCAGTGCTAGAGAGCAGGGAGGCACCGGGGAGCTGTTTTTT,CSAREQGGTGELFF
TRBD1,TRBJ2-1,TRBV13,few,TGTGCCAGCAGCGTCCGGGACAGACTATACAATGAGCAGTTCTTC,CASSVRDRLYNEQFF
TRBD1,TRBJ2-3,TRBV24-1,.,TGTGCCACCAGTGATTTTCAGAGGGGGCGCACAGATACGCAGTATTTT,CATSDFQRGRTDTQYF
.,TRBJ2-7,TRBV12-3/TRBV12-4,.,TGTGCCAGCAGTTTACATGACGAGCAGTACTTC,CASSLHDEQYF
.,TRBJ1-2,TRBV29-1,.,TGCAGCGTTGTGAACGGTGGACGGGATGGCTACACCTTC,CSVVNGGRDGYTF
.,TRBJ1-2,TRBV29-1,few,TGCAGCGTTGAAGAACAGGGCGTAATTAATGGCTACACCTTC,CSVEEQGVINGYTF
TRBD1,TRBJ1-2,TRBV5-1,.,TGCGCCAGCAGCCAGGGACAGACTCCGGGGGGCTACACCTTC,CASSQGQTPGGYTF
TRBD2,TRBJ2-7,TRBV7-2,.,TGTGCCAGCAGCCCCGCCGGAGCGGGGGGTGGGGAGCAGTACTTC,CASSPAGAGGGEQYF
.,TRBJ2-1,TRBV7-3,.,TGTGCCAGCAGTCCTGACTCGACGCCCTACAATGAGCAGTTCTTC,CASSPDSTPYNEQFF
.,TRBJ2-1,TRBV7-9,.,TGTGCCAGCAGCTTAGATTACTCCTATGCCGATGAGCAGTTCTTC,CASSLDYSYADEQFF
TRBD1,TRBJ2-1,TRBV9,few,TGTGCCAGCAGCGTGAACGTCGGGACAGAGTACAATGAGCAGTTCTTC,CASSVNVGTEYNEQFF
TRBD2,TRBJ2-3,TRBV5-6,few,TGTGCCAGCAGCTCGGCCCCTCTACTAGCGGGAGGGGATACGCAGTATTTT,CASSSAPLLAGGDTQYF
.,TRBJ2-3,TRBV5-6,.,TGTGCCAGCAGCTCACCCGGCGGGACTTCCAGCACAGATACGCAGTATTTT,CASSSPGGTSSTDTQYF
.,TRBJ1-2,TRBV4-3,.,TGCGCCAGCAGCCCTGAAAGCCGGGCCAGCTATGGCTACACCTTC,CASSPESRASYGYTF
.,TRBJ2-3,TRBV28,.,TGTGCCAGCAGCTCCGACGGATCCGCCCCAGATACGCAGTATTTT,CASSSDGSAPDTQYF
.,TRBJ2-1,TRBV20-1,.,TGCAGTGCTAGCCTGAGGGGGAATGAGCAGTTCTTC,CSASLRGNEQFF
TRBD2,TRBJ2-1,TRBV6-5,few,TGTGCCAGCGCAGCGGGAGATGAGCAGTTCTTC,CASAAGDEQFF
.,TRBJ1-6,TRBV5-1,.,TGCGCCAGCAGCTTGGAACGACAGACGGATTCACCCCTCCACTTT,CASSLERQTDSPLHF
.,TRBJ2-7,TRBV4-1,.,TGCGCCGGCAGCCAAGTACAGGGAGACTACGAGCAGTACTTC,CAGSQVQGDYEQYF
.,TRBJ1-1,TRBV12-3/TRBV12-4,.,TGTGCCAGCAGTCCGTACCTAGGGTTAGACACTGAAGCTTTCTTT,CASSPYLGLDTEAFF
TRBD2,TRBJ2-1,TRBV5-6,.,TGTGCCAGCAGCTTGAGCGGGAGCGCGTACAATGAGCAGTTCTTC,CASSLSGSAYNEQFF
.,TRBJ2-1,TRBV29-1,.,TGCAGCCTAAAGGGACGGCTAACCGACAATGAGCAGTTCTTC,CSLKGRLTDNEQFF
.,TRBJ1-1,TRBV20-1,.,TGCAGTGCTAGCTGGGACACAAACACTGAAGCTTTCTTT,CSASWDTNTEAFF
.,TRBJ2-1,TRBV29-1,.,TGCAGCGTTGAGGGAGGACATTTAAACAATGAGCAGTTCTTC,CSVEGGHLNNEQFF
.,TRBJ2-7,TRBV13,once,TGTGCCAGCAGCTTAGGCCTGGGGGGACAGACGTACTTC,CASSLGLGGQTYF
.,TRBJ2-5,TRBV29-1,.,TGCAGCGTCACCGGGGGTAGGGAGACCCAGTACTTC,CSVTGGRETQYF
.,TRBJ2-3,TRBV20-1,many,TGCAGTGCTAGAGGGACCACAGATACGCAGTATTTT,CSARGTTDTQYF
.,TRBJ1-5,TRBV14,.,TGTGCCAGCAGCCAAGATGACCCCAATCAGCCCCAGCATTTT,CASSQDDPNQPQHF
TRBD2,TRBJ2-7,TRBV5-1,.,TGCGCCAGCAGCTTGTGGGGCGGGGGGTTCTACGAGCAGTACTTC,CASSLWGGGFYEQYF
.,TRBJ2-2,TRBV7-2,.,TGTGCCAGCAGCTTACACGGGGGGCAGACCGGGGAGCTGTTTTTT,CASSLHGGQTGELFF
TRBD1,TRBJ2-1,TRBV11-2,.,TGTGCCAGCAGCTACGGACTACAGGGGGCCTCCTACAATGAGCAGTTCTTC,CASSYGLQGASYNEQFF
TRBD2,TRBJ2-3,TRBV7-2,.,TGTGCCAGCAGCTTAGGTCCTAGCGGGAGAGATACGCAGTATTTT,CASSLGPSGRDTQYF
.,TRBJ1-5,TRBV12-3/TRBV12-4,.,TGTGCCAGCAGTGCCGGCAGCTATAGCAACCAGCCCCAGCATTTT,CASSAGSYSNQPQHF
.,TRBJ2-7,TRBV6-5,few,TGTGCCAGCAGTTACACGACCGGGAGAGAGCAGTACTTC,CASSYTTGREQYF
.,TRBJ2-5,TRBV7-9,.,TGTGCCAGCAGCGTTACGGGACTCCTGGGGCGAGAGACCCAGTACTTC,CASSVTGLLGRETQYF
TRBD2,TRBJ2-1,TRBV4-2,once,TGTGCCAGCAGCTACGGGACTAGTCGGTGGGGTGAGCAGTTCTTC,CASSYGTSRWGEQFF
.,TRBJ2-3,TRBV28,.,TGTGCCAGCAGTCCTGGACCGGCCGAAGCGAATACGCAGTATTTT,CASSPGPAEANTQYF
.,TRBJ2-5,TRBV7-3,.,TGTGCCAGCAGCAGTGGGTTGGGGGAGACCCAGTACTTC,CASSSGLGETQYF
.,TRBJ1-6,TRBV14,.,TGTGCCAGCAGCCAAGAAGGGTTCGGTCTCTCACCCCTCCACTTT,CASSQEGFGLSPLHF
.,TRBJ2-3,TRBV6-5,.,TGTGCCAGCAGGAGGACTTCTAGCACAGATACGCAGTATTTT,CASRRTSSTDTQYF
TRBD2,TRBJ2-7,TRBV7-2,.,TGTGCCAGCAGCCGCAGCCGGGGACTAGCGGGGAGGCGTGCCTACGAGCAGTACTTC,CASSRSRGLAGRRAYEQYF
.,TRBJ2-5,TRBV6-6,few,TGTGCCAGCTCCTCGTTGGTAACCGGAGAGACCCAGTACTTC,CASSSLVTGETQYF
TRBD1,TRBJ1-6,TRBV12-3/TRBV12-4,once,TGTGCCAGCAGTTCCCGGGACAGGGGTCGGCCCCTCCACTTT,CASSSRDRGRPLHF
.,TRBJ2-7,TRBV12-3/TRBV12-4,few,TGTGCCAGCAGCCGGACGGCGATCGAGCAGTACTTC,CASSRTAIEQYF
.,TRBJ2-1,TRBV19,.,TGTGCCAGTGCGTTGGGCGGCAGCTCCTACAATGAGCAGTTCTTC,CASALGGSSYNEQFF
TRBD1,TRBJ2-4,TRBV12-3/TRBV12-4,.,TGTGCCAGCAGTCTCACAGGGGGCGCCGGAAACATTCAGTACTTC,CASSLTGGAGNIQYF
TRBD2,TRBJ2-3,TRBV5-1,.,TGCGCCAGCAATCGGCGGGGGGGCACAGATACGCAGTATTTT,CASNRRGGTDTQYF
TRBD2,TRBJ2-3,TRBV7-2,.,TGTGCCAGCAGCCAAACTAGCGGGAGGGCCGGCACAGATACGCAGTATTTT,CASSQTSGRAGTDTQYF